The 26 T cell receptor beta chains below come from one sample, sequenced in a study of cytomegalovirus exposure and HLA in healthy donors. The PCR contained 60 Vbeta and 13 Jbeta primers. Measured with immunoSEQ multiplex PCR; TCRdb has only the in-frame clones, and not every one. The sample consists of 100,000 to 150,000 clones, 75% to 90% of them appearing once. The sample was PBMCs. These receptors came from a man aged 18 to 29 in good health and CMV-seropositive.

The chain uses TRBV5-1 and TRBJ2-7; D perhaps matches TRBD1 (6 bases). Trimming took off 4 bases at V and 3 bases at J, with 14 bases between the two ends. This CDR3 has 14 residues. From germline, CDR1 is SGHRS and CDR2 YFSETQ. DNA for the CDR3: TGCGCCAGCAGCCTGGGACACGGATTCTACGAGCAGTACTTC. This translates into CASSLGHGFYEQYF.

Only a few counts were recorded for this clone. This chain uses TRBV5-6 with TRBJ1-1, with unresolved D. The V and J ends lost 1 base and 5 bases respectively, with 12 bases between them. Germline values: CDR1 SGHDT, CDR2 YYEEEE. The CDR3 is 14 residues long. CDR3 residues: CASSLSLRGTEAFF. CDR3 bases: TGTGCCAGCAGCTTGTCCCTACGAGGGACTGAAGCTTTCTTT.

This chain links TRBV29-1 with TRBJ2-5, with D tentatively TRBD2 (5 bases). This CDR3 is 11 amino acids long. CDR1 SQVTM and CDR2 ANQGSEA come from the germline V gene. The V end lost 6 bases, the J end lost 7 bases, and 12 bases lay between the germline ends. The CDR3 reads CSVVFRGTQYF. Written as DNA, the CDR3 is TGCAGCGTAGTTTTCCGGGGGACCCAGTACTTC.

The rearrangement joins TRBV5-1 to TRBJ1-2; tentatively, D is TRBD1 (5 bases). Germline assignment: CDR1 SGHRS and CDR2 YFSETQ. V gave up 4 bases and J gave up 2 bases, with 9 bases separating them. The CDR3 loop spans 13 amino acids. CDR3 sequence: CASSPDTNYGYTF. CDR3 sequence (DNA): TGCGCCAGCAGCCCGGACACGAACTATGGCTACACCTTC.

The chain couples TRBV7-2 to TRBJ1-1, with no clear D. The CDR3 has 14 amino acids. Deletions cut 4 bases from V and 0 bases from J, with 9 bases between. In germline, CDR1 is SGHTA, CDR2 FQGNSA. DNA of the CDR3: TGTGCCAGCAGCTCCTCTCCCGTGAACACTGAAGCTTTCTTT. Its protein is CASSSSPVNTEAFF.

In its sample, this clone was seen a few times. The chain couples TRBV7-3 to TRBJ1-1; D may be TRBD1 (5 bases). Germline loops: CDR1 SGHTA, CDR2 FQGTGA. Trimming left V 8 bases short and J 4 bases short, with 14 bases between. The CDR3 covers 13 residues. CDR3: CASSMGGFTEAFF. The CDR3 DNA reads TGTGCCAGCTCTATGGGGGGTTTCACTGAAGCTTTCTTT.

This chain uses TRBV10-1 with TRBJ1-5; D gene uncertain. Germline V CDR1 and CDR2: WNHNN, SYGVQD (reference sequence). V was trimmed by 9 bases and J by 4 bases, leaving 16 bases between them. This CDR3 has 14 amino acids. The CDR3 coding sequence is TGCGCCAGAGGCGGGCAAGGAATTAATCAGCCCCAGCATTTT. Translation gives CARGGQGINQPQHF.

The rearrangement uses TRBV28 and TRBJ1-1; D unresolved. V shed 5 bases and J shed 0 bases, with 10 bases lying between them. The CDR3 totals 14 residues. Germline loops: CDR1 MDHEN, CDR2 SYDVKM. The CDR3 loop reads CASSGLGVNTEAFF. CDR3 nucleotide sequence: TGTGCCAGCAGTGGTCTCGGGGTGAACACTGAAGCTTTCTTT.

The rearrangement joins TRBV27 to TRBJ2-5; 8 bases agree with TRBD2. Germline loops: CDR1 MNHEY, CDR2 SMNVEV (reference sequence). The CDR3 is 15 residues long. V trimming: 3 bases; J trimming: 4 bases; junction bases outside the gene matches: 7. The CDR3 protein is CASSFGRGDRETQYF. CDR3 DNA sequence: TGTGCCAGCAGTTTTGGGCGGGGGGATCGAGAGACCCAGTACTTC.

The genes are TRBV7-8 and TRBJ2-1; 8 nucleotides agree with TRBD1. CDR1 SGHVS and CDR2 FQNEAQ come from the germline V gene. J was trimmed by 3 bases and V by 1 base; bases with no gene match: 5. The CDR3 consists of 16 residues. The CDR3 sequence is CASSLGAGGNYNEQFF. The CDR3 DNA follows: TGTGCCAGCAGCTTAGGGGCAGGGGGCAACTACAATGAGCAGTTCTTC.

J is TRBJ1-2 and V is TRBV15, with a tentative D call TRBD1 (5 bases). The V and J ends lost 7 bases and 3 bases respectively, with 12 bases between them. The CDR3 sequence is 13 residues long. Germline V gives CDR1 LNHNV, CDR2 YYDKDF (reference sequence). In nucleotides, the CDR3 is TGTGCCACCAAGGTTGGAGGGGACTATGGCTACACCTTC. It is translated as CATKVGGDYGYTF.

The chain carries TRBV5-5 and TRBJ1-1; D possibly corresponds to TRBD1 (6 bases). CDR3 length equals 15 residues. V was shortened by 2 bases and J by 7 bases, with 18 bases between the two germline ends. From germline, CDR1 is SGHKS and CDR2 YYEKEE (reference sequence). The CDR3 sequence is CASSFGGGPRNEAFF. The CDR3, as DNA: TGTGCCAGCAGCTTCGGCGGGGGGCCGAGGAATGAAGCTTTCTTT.

This chain links TRBV4-1 with TRBJ1-1; tentative D call: TRBD1 (5 bases). This CDR3 is 13 amino acids long. V was pared by 4 bases and J by 6 bases, with 12 bases between. Germline assignment: CDR1 MGHRA and CDR2 YSYEKL. The CDR3 bases are TGCGCCAGCAGCCTCGGCAGGGTCGCTGAAGCTTTCTTT. As protein: CASSLGRVAEAFF.

This clone was seen a few times. The chain's CDR3 is CASSEWGTGENSPLHF. In nucleotides, the CDR3 is TGCGCCAGCAGTGAGTGGGGGACAGGCGAGAATTCACCCCTCCACTTT. The chain has TRBV10-2 and TRBJ1-6; 8 bases fit TRBD1. Germline V lookup: CDR1 WSHSY, CDR2 SAAADI. The junction had 6 bases not matched to a gene; V was cut back by 1 base and J by 7 bases. The CDR3 length is 16 residues.

The chain joins TRBV7-3 to TRBJ2-1; 10 positions agree with TRBD2. Germline values: CDR1 SGHTA, CDR2 FQGTGA. V lost 2 bases and J lost 4; bases outside the gene matches: 5. The CDR3 is 16 amino acids. CDR3 sequence: CASSLVGSGGYNEQFF. Written as DNA, the CDR3 is TGTGCCAGCAGCTTAGTGGGTAGCGGGGGGTACAATGAGCAGTTCTTC.

This chain's CDR3 is CASSRDTGNRYGYTF. CDR3 bases: TGTGCCAGCAGCCGCGATACAGGGAATCGCTATGGCTACACCTTC. The chain combines TRBV7-2 with TRBJ1-2; a possible D gene is TRBD1 (6 bases). Germline CDR1 is SGHTA and CDR2 is FQGNSA. V was clipped by 5 bases and J by 4 bases, with 17 bases between them. There are 15 residues in the CDR3.

V gene TRBV30 combines with J gene TRBJ2-7; D remains unclear. The CDR3 runs to 14 residues. CDR1 and CDR2 from the germline V gene are GTSNPN and SVGIG (reference sequence). Trimming took off 1 base at V and 0 bases at J, with 10 bases between the two ends. CDR3 bases: TGTGCCTGGAGTGACCCCGAGGTCTCCTACGAGCAGTACTTC. This translates into CAWSDPEVSYEQYF.

The chain combines TRBV29-1 with TRBJ2-2; TRBD2 is a possible D gene (5 bases). Germline values: CDR1 SQVTM, CDR2 ANQGSEA. The CDR3 length is 16 residues. The germline V and J ends were trimmed by 0 bases and 1 base, with 12 bases remaining between them. CDR3 region: CSVEDDGVWNTGELFF. The CDR3 DNA sequence: TGCAGCGTTGAAGATGACGGGGTTTGGAACACCGGGGAGCTGTTTTTT.

This clone has more than one count but fewer than ten. In DNA, the CDR3 is TGTGCCAGTAGTATTCCCGGGACTAGTCCGGGGAACGAGCAGTACTTC. Translation: CASSIPGTSPGNEQYF. The chain carries TRBV19 and TRBJ2-7; 8 nucleotides line up with TRBD2. Germline assignment: CDR1 LNHDA and CDR2 SQIVND (reference sequence). The CDR3 extends over 16 amino acids. V gave up 3 bases and J gave up 5 bases; unmatched junction bases: 12.

The chain has TRBV11-1 and TRBJ1-1, with D hard to call. Trimming took off 5 bases at V and 0 bases at J, with 13 bases between the two ends. The germline gives CDR1 SGHAT, CDR2 FQDESV (reference sequence). The CDR3 is made up of 15 amino acids. As DNA, the CDR3 is TGTGCCAGCAGCCTAGATTCTTTTTTGAACACTGAAGCTTTCTTT. It yields the protein CASSLDSFLNTEAFF. Based on the CDR3 plus reference TRBV11-1 and TRBJ1-1, the full variable domain is EAEVAQSPRYKITEKSQAVAFWCDPISGHATLYWYRQILGQGPELLVQFQDESVVDDSQLPKDRFSAERLKGVDSTLKIQPAELGDSAMYLCASSLDSFLNTEAFFGQGTRLTVV.

Turning to this clone: The sample has other DNA sequences that encode this CDR3 too. V and J are TRBV27 and TRBJ2-7; no clear D gene. The V end lost 0 bases, the J end lost 0 bases, and 3 bases lay between the germline ends. In germline, CDR1 is MNHEY, CDR2 SMNVEV (reference sequence). This CDR3 spans 13 amino acids. The CDR3 region has the DNA TGTGCCAGCAGTTTATCCCGCTCCTACGAGCAGTACTTC. This encodes CASSLSRSYEQYF.

This clone showed up just once. This chain links TRBV27 with TRBJ2-1; D might be TRBD2 (6 bases). V lost 2 bases and J lost 8, with 13 bases in between. CDR3 length equals 14 residues. Germline CDR1 and CDR2: MNHEY and SMNVEV (reference sequence). This chain's CDR3 is CASSLGGWGDEQFF. CDR3 coding DNA: TGTGCCAGCAGTTTAGGGGGATGGGGGGATGAGCAGTTCTTC.

A few counts support this clone. This chain connects TRBV29-1 to TRBJ2-3; 8 positions match TRBD2. Germline V gene sequence: CDR1 SQVTM, CDR2 ANQGSEA. This CDR3 has 16 amino acids. With V trimmed by 7 bases and J by 1 base, 13 bases remained unmatched. Here the CDR3 reads CSASPAGALGTDTQYF. Written as DNA, the CDR3 is TGCAGCGCCTCTCCAGCGGGGGCCCTCGGCACAGATACGCAGTATTTT.

The chain has TRBV28 and TRBJ2-3; tentative D call: TRBD2 (5 bases). CDR1 MDHEN and CDR2 SYDVKM come from the germline V gene. The V end lost 6 bases, the J end lost 2 bases, and 18 bases lay between the germline ends. This CDR3 is 16 amino acids long. CDR3 nucleotides: TGTGCCAGCAGAAAAAGCGGTCGGACGATCACAGATACGCAGTATTTT. This translates into CASRKSGRTITDTQYF.

The V gene is TRBV27, the J gene TRBJ1-5, with a tentative D call TRBD1 (6 bases). The germline gives CDR1 MNHEY, CDR2 SMNVEV (reference sequence). V lost 4 bases and J 5 bases, leaving 12 bases between the germline ends. CDR3 size: 14 residues. As DNA, the CDR3 is TGTGCCAGCAGTTCACAGCAGGGGCATCAGCCCCAGCATTTT. It is translated as CASSSQQGHQPQHF.

The rearrangement joins TRBV6-1 to TRBJ1-2, with unresolved D. The V end was cut by 0 bases, the J end by 5 bases, with 10 bases between. CDR1 is MNHNS and CDR2 is SASEGT in the germline V gene. The length of the CDR3 is 14 residues. CDR3 sequence reads: CASSEAPGLYGYTF. The CDR3 DNA is TGTGCCAGCAGTGAAGCCCCAGGCCTTTATGGCTACACCTTC.